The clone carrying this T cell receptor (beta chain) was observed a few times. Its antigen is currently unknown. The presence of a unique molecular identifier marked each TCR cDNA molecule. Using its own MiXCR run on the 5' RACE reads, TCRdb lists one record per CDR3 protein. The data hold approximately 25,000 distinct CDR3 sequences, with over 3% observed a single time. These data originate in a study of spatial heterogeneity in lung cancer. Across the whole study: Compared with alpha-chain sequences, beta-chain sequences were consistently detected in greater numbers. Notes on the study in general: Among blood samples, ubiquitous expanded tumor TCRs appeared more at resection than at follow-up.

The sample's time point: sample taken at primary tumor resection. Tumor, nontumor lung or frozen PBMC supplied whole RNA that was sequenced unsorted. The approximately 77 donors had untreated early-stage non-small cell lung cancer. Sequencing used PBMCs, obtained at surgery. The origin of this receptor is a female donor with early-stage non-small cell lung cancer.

CDR3 nucleotide sequence: TGTGCCAGCACCAACATCTGGGGGCCAGAGACCCAGTACTTC. Residues: CASTNIWGPETQYF. The J gene is TRBJ2-5, the V gene TRBV7-2; D may be TRBD1 (6 bases). V lost 7 bases to trimming and J lost 4 bases, with 16 bases between them. From germline, CDR1 is SGHTA and CDR2 FQGNSA. The length of the CDR3 is 14 residues.